This T cell receptor (beta chain) appears in the sequencing data of a study of identical twins. General study results and limits: It was possible that invariant MAIT and iNKT cells partly confounded the zero-insertion analyses. Abundant beta clonotypes from cord blood bore fewer insertions; memory repertoires lacked this pattern.

Germline V CDR1 and CDR2: MDHEN, SYDVKM. The V gene lost 5 bases and the J gene lost 6 bases, with 14 bases spanning the gap. The CDR3 totals 14 residues. In TCRdb, the 5' RACE reads were re-called with MiXCR into one record per CDR3 protein. The sample records 250,000 to 300,000 distinct CDR3 sequences, 9.5% being singletons. With regard to this clonotype: Its antigen is currently unknown.

The sample was also linked to a second study, of yellow fever vaccine responses in identical twins.

V gene TRBV28 combines with J gene TRBJ1-5; maybe TRBD1 (5 bases). The sample taken for sequencing was CD8+ T cells sorted from blood. The sequence derives from a woman between 18 and 30 years old in good health. The CDR3 sequence: CASSPRGAVQPQHF. CDR3 in DNA: TGTGCCAGCAGTCCCCGCGGGGCGGTTCAGCCCCAGCATTTT. The full variable domain, rest sourced from reference TRBV28 and TRBJ1-5, is DVKVTQSSRYLVKRTGEKVFLECVQDMDHENMFWYRQDPGLGLRLIYFSYDVKMKEKGDIPEGYSVSREKKERFSLILESASTNQTSMYLCASSPRGAVQPQHFGDGTRLSIL.